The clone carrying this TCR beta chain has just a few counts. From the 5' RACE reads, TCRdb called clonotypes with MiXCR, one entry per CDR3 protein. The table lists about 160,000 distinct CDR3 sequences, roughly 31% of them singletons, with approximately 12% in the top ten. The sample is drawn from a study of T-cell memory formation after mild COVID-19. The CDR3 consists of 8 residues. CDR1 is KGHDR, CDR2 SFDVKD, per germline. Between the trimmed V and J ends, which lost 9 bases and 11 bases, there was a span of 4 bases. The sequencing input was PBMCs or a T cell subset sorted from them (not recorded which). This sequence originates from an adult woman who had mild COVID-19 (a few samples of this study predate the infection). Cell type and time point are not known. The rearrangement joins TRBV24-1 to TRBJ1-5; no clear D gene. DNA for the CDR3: TGTGCCACCGGGGCCCAGCATTTT. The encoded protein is CATGAQHF.